This entry is about one T cell receptor beta chain. This receptor's antigen is unknown. One base away there is no much larger clone; base qualities are not given. Receptor amplification or capture employed the immunoSEQ multiplex PCR assay. Not all clones reach the TCRdb copy of this immuneACCESS table, which keeps in-frame sequences only. Checked studies attribute under half of the gap to unresolved V genes and leave the rest unexplained. The sample table shows roughly 100,000 clones, and roughly nine tenths are seen once. The ten biggest clones cover around 1.8% of the sample. This sample is drawn from a study of T cell changes during pregnancy in multiple sclerosis (dated by TCRdb to the late 2010s). General notes on the study: In women with multiple sclerosis, the researchers looked at how the T cell repertoire shifted as pregnancy progressed.

The CDR3 measures 16 amino acids from cysteine to phenylalanine. Only the CDR3 DNA stays, 48 bases, in frame from base 1. Relative to germline, V is 6 bases shorter and J is 0 bases shorter, with 17 bases between their ends. Via the germline V gene, CDR1 is SNHLY and CDR2 FYNNEI. The starting material was peripheral blood, obtained after pregnancy. The TCR was taken from a female donor in good health, enrolled as a control in a pregnancy study. The sequence links TRBV2 to TRBJ2-5; 7 matching bases give a weak D call of TRBD2. CDR3 loop: CASSRRGGLNQETQYF. The bases are TGTGCCAGCAGCCGAAGGGGGGGTTTGAACCAAGAGACCCAGTACTTC.